These 29 T cell receptor beta chains originate from one sample sequenced in a study of beta chain features in type 1 diabetes. Expressed TCRB transcripts were sequenced, since all the RNA that had been isolated was reverse transcribed. The repertoire was sequenced with immunoSEQ multiplex PCR; TCRdb's copy has only in-frame clones and lacks some. The sample includes about 930,000 clones, roughly 15% seen only once; the top ten take about 0.02%. Sequenced input: naive CD4+ T cells from blood. These receptors came from a woman aged 18-35 years in good health.

There are a few counts of this clone. The chain is built from TRBV27 and TRBJ1-3; 8 nucleotides line up with TRBD1. Germline V gives CDR1 MNHEY, CDR2 SMNVEV (reference sequence). V shed 6 bases, J shed 2 bases, and the junction held 3 bases outside the gene matches. The CDR3 is 14 amino acids. DNA for the CDR3: TGTGCCAGCAGAGACAGGGGAACTGGAAACACCATATATTTT. Its translation is CASRDRGTGNTIYF.

The CDR3 sequence: CASSLSSGLTVPGNTIYF. As DNA, the CDR3 is TGTGCCAGCAGCTTAAGTAGCGGTCTCACAGTCCCTGGAAACACCATATATTTT. The chain has TRBV7-3 and TRBJ1-3; D is unresolved. This CDR3 region has 18 residues. V gave up 1 base and J gave up 2 bases, with 18 bases separating them. Germline loops: CDR1 SGHTA, CDR2 FQGTGA.

The chain recombines TRBV5-1 with TRBJ2-1; 13 bases line up with TRBD2. This CDR3 has 15 residues. V trimming: 4 bases; J trimming: 6 bases; junction bases outside the gene matches: 4. Germline assignment: CDR1 SGHRS and CDR2 YFSETQ. CDR3 sequence reads: CASSGGTSGTNEQFF. The CDR3, as DNA: TGCGCCAGCAGCGGCGGGACTAGCGGGACCAATGAGCAGTTCTTC.

This clone was seen a few times. This chain uses TRBV11-2 with TRBJ2-7; no clear D. V was trimmed by 0 bases and J by 2 bases, leaving 11 bases between them. The length of the CDR3 is 15 residues. CDR1 and CDR2 from the germline V gene are SGHAT and FQNNGV. The CDR3 region is CASSLDPNKAYEQYF. In DNA, the CDR3 is TGTGCCAGCAGCTTAGATCCGAACAAAGCCTACGAGCAGTACTTC.

This clone was observed a handful of times. The rearrangement uses TRBV6-5 and TRBJ2-7, with D unclear. Germline V gene data show CDR1 as MNHEY and CDR2 as SVGAGI. This CDR3 has 13 amino acids. Trimming cost V 6 bases and J 6 bases, with 15 bases left between them. The CDR3 nucleotides are TGTGCCAGCAGACAAGCAGCGTCGGGCGAGCAGTACTTC. The encoded protein is CASRQAASGEQYF.

This clone appeared a few times. The chain links TRBV7-2 to TRBJ2-3; the D gene is possibly TRBD2 (6 bases). CDR1 and CDR2 (germline): SGHTA, FQGNSA. This CDR3 is built from 16 residues. Trimming removed 3 bases from V and 7 bases from J, with 20 bases in between. CDR3 protein: CASSFRGGGSLNTQYF. The CDR3 DNA follows: TGTGCCAGCAGCTTCCGAGGTGGGGGGAGTTTAAATACGCAGTATTTT.

The gene calls are TRBV7-2 and TRBJ2-7; 9 bases map to TRBD1. The germline V gene has CDR1 SGHTA and CDR2 FQGNSA. With V trimmed by 2 bases and J by 4 bases, 3 bases remained unmatched. The CDR3 sequence is 14 residues long. CDR3 bases: TGTGCCAGCAGCTTAAGGGACAGGGTTTACGAGCAGTACTTC. This encodes CASSLRDRVYEQYF. Using reference TRBV7-2 and TRBJ2-7 for the parts outside the CDR3, the full variable domain is GAGVSQSPSNKVTEKGKDVELRCDPISGHTALYWYRQSLGQGLEFLIYFQGNSAPDKSGLPSDRFSAERTGGSVSTLTIQRTQQEDSAVYLCASSLRDRVYEQYFGPGTRLTVT.

This chain connects TRBV21-1 to TRBJ2-1; the table's D call, TRBD1, has no DNA check behind it. TRBV21-1 is marked as a pseudogene. The CDR3 totals 17 residues. This CDR3 reads CASSKTASRTDYNEQFF. DNA of the CDR3: TGTGCCAGCAGCAAAACCGCCTCTAGGACAGACTACAATGAGCAGTTCTTC.

The CDR3 bases are TGTGCCAGCAGTGGTGCAGGGGGCCATCAGCCCCAGCATTTT. Its translation: CASSGAGGHQPQHF. V gene TRBV2 combines with J gene TRBJ1-5, with 8 bases that match TRBD1. The CDR3 has 14 residues. V trimming: 4 bases; J trimming: 5 bases; junction bases outside the gene matches: 4. Germline V CDR1 and CDR2: SNHLY, FYNNEI.

This clone occurred a few times. The gene calls are TRBV28 and TRBJ1-5, with 12 bases matching TRBD1. V lost 5 bases and J lost 5; bases outside the gene matches: 4. This CDR3 has 15 amino acids. CDR1 and CDR2 (germline): MDHEN, SYDVKM. CDR3 protein: CASSPWDRGHQPQHF. The CDR3 bases are TGTGCCAGCAGTCCATGGGACAGGGGGCATCAGCCCCAGCATTTT.

This clone was seen a few times. The rearrangement joins TRBV7-9 to TRBJ1-2, with D possibly being TRBD1 (5 bases). CDR1 is SEHNR and CDR2 is FQNEAQ in the germline V gene (reference sequence). CDR3 length: 15 residues. Trimming removed 5 bases from V and 5 bases from J, with 18 bases in between. The CDR3 DNA follows: TGTGCCAGCAGCCACGGCCCCGGGACCGCATATGGCTACACCTTC. Translation: CASSHGPGTAYGYTF. Looking up the rest from reference TRBV7-9 and TRBJ1-2 gives the full variable domain: DTGVSQNPRHKITKRGQNVTFRCDPISEHNRLYWYRQTLGQGPEFLTYFQNEAQLEKSRLLSDRFSAERPKGSFSTLEIQRTEQGDSAMYLCASSHGPGTAYGYTFGSGTRLTVV.

The table lists this clone with a few counts. The chain combines TRBV6-6 with TRBJ2-1; D is undetermined. The CDR3 consists of 15 residues. Germline V gives CDR1 MNHNY, CDR2 SVGAGI (reference sequence). With 0 bases removed from V and 0 bases from J, the gap between germline ends came to 6 bases. The chain's CDR3 is CASSYSSYSYNEQFF. CDR3 nucleotides: TGTGCCAGCAGTTACTCCTCATACTCCTACAATGAGCAGTTCTTC.

The table lists this clone with a few counts. The chain employs TRBV2 and TRBJ1-2; D is unclear. The CDR3 is 13 amino acids. Germline CDR1 and CDR2: SNHLY and FYNNEI. V shed 3 bases and J shed 3 bases, with 8 bases lying between them. The chain's CDR3 is CASSEVGDYGYTF. Written as DNA, the CDR3 is TGTGCCAGCAGTGAGGTGGGTGACTATGGCTACACCTTC. Using reference TRBV2 and TRBJ1-2 for the parts outside the CDR3, the full variable domain is EPEVTQTPSHQVTQMGQEVILRCVPISNHLYFYWYRQILGQKVEFLVSFYNNEISEKSEIFDDQFSVERPDGSNFTLKIRSTKLEDSAMYFCASSEVGDYGYTFGSGTRLTVV.

This clone was observed a few times. The rearrangement links TRBV4-2 to TRBJ2-7, with 14 bases lining up with TRBD2. CDR3 length: 20 residues. J was trimmed by 4 bases and V by 3 bases; bases with no gene match: 17. Germline CDR1 LGHNA, CDR2 YNFKEQ. CDR3 protein: CASSQFIGLAGGRAIYEQYF. Written as DNA, the CDR3 is TGTGCCAGCAGCCAGTTTATTGGACTAGCGGGAGGTCGTGCCATTTACGAGCAGTACTTC.

This clone was observed many times. The chain is built from TRBV2 and TRBJ1-4; D is unresolved. Looked up from germline, CDR1 is SNHLY and CDR2 is FYNNEI. Trimming removed 6 bases at V and 7 bases at J, with 12 bases between. This CDR3 region has 13 residues. The CDR3 is CASRELVGEKLFF. The CDR3 DNA reads TGTGCCAGCAGAGAATTGGTTGGTGAAAAACTGTTTTTT.

The genes are TRBV2 and TRBJ1-1; TRBD1 agrees at 8 bases. Germline CDR1 is SNHLY and CDR2 is FYNNEI. The CDR3 spans 13 residues. The V gene end was trimmed by 5 bases and the J gene end by 7 bases; junction bases not matched to a gene: 6. In nucleotides, the CDR3 is TGTGCCAGCAGTCGACAGGGGCCGAGTGAAGCTTTCTTT. Translating it yields CASSRQGPSEAFF.

The chain joins TRBV29-1 to TRBJ2-5, with 10 positions matching TRBD2. Germline V gene data show CDR1 as SQVTM and CDR2 as ANQGSEA. This CDR3 contains 15 residues. The junction had 5 bases not matched to a gene; V was cut back by 4 bases and J by 0 bases. The CDR3 DNA reads as TGCAGCGTTGCCGGGACTAGCGTTTACCAAGAGACCCAGTACTTC. It translates to CSVAGTSVYQETQYF.

This clone was counted a few times. The chain joins TRBV19 to TRBJ2-6; possibly TRBD1 for D (5 bases). The V gene's germline CDR1 is LNHDA and CDR2 SQIVND (reference sequence). With 7 bases removed from V and 0 bases from J, the gap between germline ends came to 19 bases. The CDR3 contains 18 residues. The CDR3 region has the DNA TGTGCCAGTAATCAGGGTCGTCCAGGGCTCTCTGGGGCCAACGTCCTGACTTTC. Protein sequence: CASNQGRPGLSGANVLTF.

The genes are TRBV10-3 and TRBJ1-5; no firm D call. V was shortened by 2 bases and J by 5 bases, with 7 bases between the two germline ends. Germline lookup yields CDR1 ENHRY and CDR2 SYGVKD. This CDR3 comprises 13 residues. The CDR3 reads CAISEVFDQPQHF. The CDR3 DNA reads TGTGCCATCAGTGAGGTTTTCGATCAGCCCCAGCATTTT.

In its sample, this clone was seen a few times. The chain carries TRBV5-1 and TRBJ2-7; D assignment may be TRBD1 or TRBD2 (6 bases each). The CDR3 contains 15 residues. The germline V gene encodes CDR1 SGHRS and CDR2 YFSETQ. The V end lost 2 bases, the J end lost 0 bases, and 12 bases lay between the germline ends. CDR3 region: CASSFGGGSSYEQYF. CDR3 bases: TGCGCCAGCAGCTTCGGAGGGGGAAGCTCCTACGAGCAGTACTTC.

V gene TRBV7-8 combines with J gene TRBJ2-2; D not certain. This CDR3 is 14 amino acids long. The V gene's germline CDR1 is SGHVS and CDR2 FQNEAQ. V was trimmed by 2 bases and J by 4 bases, leaving 8 bases between them. The CDR3 region is CASSLRRITGELFF. DNA for the CDR3: TGTGCCAGCAGCTTAAGACGGATCACCGGGGAGCTGTTTTTT.

The rearrangement links TRBV7-2 to TRBJ2-7, with D uncertain. From germline, CDR1 is SGHTA and CDR2 FQGNSA. The CDR3 consists of 16 residues. Trimming took 5 bases from V and 2 from J, leaving 19 bases between them. This chain's CDR3 is CASSPGFLPTPYEQYF. DNA of the CDR3: TGTGCCAGCAGCCCCGGGTTTCTCCCAACCCCCTACGAGCAGTACTTC.

The rearrangement joins TRBV5-4 to TRBJ2-7; 7 nucleotides line up with TRBD2. Losses at the gene ends were 0 bases for V and 4 bases for J; bases not matched to a gene: 4. The CDR3 contains 14 residues. Germline V CDR1 and CDR2: SGHNT, YYREEE (reference sequence). The CDR3 region is CASSLGTRRYEQYF. The CDR3 DNA reads as TGTGCCAGCAGCTTGGGGACTAGAAGGTACGAGCAGTACTTC.

V gene TRBV6-6 combines with J gene TRBJ1-5; tentative D call: TRBD1 (6 bases). This CDR3 is 15 amino acids long. CDR1 and CDR2 (germline): MNHNY, SVGAGI (reference sequence). V was clipped by 5 bases and J by 2 bases, with 13 bases between them. The CDR3 DNA follows: TGTGCCAGCAGTACAGGGTTTTTTGGCAATCAGCCCCAGCATTTT. This sequence encodes CASSTGFFGNQPQHF.

This clone was seen more than once but under ten times. Other DNA sequences in this sample translate to the same CDR3. The chain employs TRBV10-3 and TRBJ2-5; D assignment may be TRBD1 or TRBD2 (6 bases each). Trimming cost V 8 bases and J 0 bases, with 10 bases left between them. There are 13 residues in the CDR3. Germline-derived CDR1 and CDR2 are ENHRY and SYGVKD. The DNA of the CDR3 is TGTGCCATCCGGGGGCAGGACCAAGAGACCCAGTACTTC. It is translated as CAIRGQDQETQYF.

The chain links TRBV5-4 to TRBJ2-7, with D perhaps matching TRBD1 or TRBD2 (5 bases each). The CDR3 is 18 amino acids. CDR1 is SGHNT, CDR2 YYREEE, per germline (reference sequence). V lost 3 bases, J lost 6 bases, and 28 bases lay in between. The CDR3 region has the DNA TGTGCCAGCAGCTCGCGGAGGCACGCCAAGGCCACAGGTCGCGAGCAGTACTTC. Protein product: CASSSRRHAKATGREQYF.

This clone has only a few counts. V is TRBV28 and J is TRBJ2-5; perhaps TRBD1 as D (6 bases). Germline CDR1 and CDR2: MDHEN and SYDVKM. This CDR3 has 14 amino acids. Trimming left V 7 bases short and J 2 bases short, with 14 bases between. CDR3 sequence: CASKLGQSQETQYF. As DNA, the CDR3 is TGTGCCAGCAAACTTGGACAGAGTCAAGAGACCCAGTACTTC. Together with reference TRBV28 and TRBJ2-5, the CDR3 gives the full variable domain: DVKVTQSSRYLVKRTGEKVFLECVQDMDHENMFWYRQDPGLGLRLIYFSYDVKMKEKGDIPEGYSVSREKKERFSLILESASTNQTSMYLCASKLGQSQETQYFGPGTRLLVL.

This clone was detected only a few times. As DNA, the CDR3 is TGTGCCAGCAGCTTAGCGTTAGCGGGAGTCGGCGAGACCCAGTACTTC. Protein sequence: CASSLALAGVGETQYF. This chain connects TRBV7-8 to TRBJ2-5, with 9 bases identical to TRBD2. This CDR3 is built from 16 residues. Germline loops: CDR1 SGHVS, CDR2 FQNEAQ. After removal of 0 bases from V and 5 bases from J, the junction contained 7 bases not matched to a gene.

In this sample, this clone turned up a few times. The chain links TRBV10-3 to TRBJ2-7, with D possibly called TRBD1 or TRBD2 (5 bases each). V lost 3 bases, J lost 7 bases, and 16 bases lay in between. Germline values: CDR1 ENHRY, CDR2 SYGVKD. The CDR3 has 14 residues. The CDR3 loop is CAISERDRSSEQYF. In DNA, the CDR3 is TGTGCCATCAGTGAACGGGACCGATCAAGTGAGCAGTACTTC.